The 26 T cell receptor beta chains below all came from one sample that was sequenced in a study of T cell responses to AZD1222 COVID-19 vaccine. TCRdb's copy holds only in-frame clones and misses some; the assay was immunoSEQ multiplex PCR. In the table there are 150,000 to 170,000 clones, more than 90% of which are singletons. The starting material was peripheral blood, obtained on day 0 of AZD1222 vaccination. These TCRs come from an adult in good health.

In the case of this clone: Compared with germline, one end of the junction differs, possibly owing to a read error. This chain connects TRBV16 to TRBJ2-3; 8 nucleotides align to TRBD2. The CDR3 is 13 residues long. From germline, CDR1 is KGHSY and CDR2 FQNENV. The DNA of the CDR3 is TGTGCCAGCAGCCAGTCAGGGACTAGTACGGAGTATTTT. It encodes CASSQSGTSTEYF. Looking up the rest from reference TRBV16 and TRBJ2-3 gives the full variable domain: GEEVAQTPKHLVRGEGQKAKLYCAPIKGHSYVFWYQQVLKNEFKFLISFQNENVFDETGMPKERFSAKCLPNSPCSLEIQATKLEDSAVYFCASSQSGTSTEYFGPGTRLTVL.

The rearrangement uses TRBV5-4 and TRBJ1-1; no reliable D call. V lost 4 bases and J 2 bases, leaving 9 bases between the germline ends. The CDR3 runs 13 residues. CDR1 SGHNT and CDR2 YYREEE come from the germline V gene (reference sequence). This chain's CDR3 is CASSLDVNTEAFF. The CDR3 DNA is TGTGCCAGCAGCCTGGACGTTAACACTGAAGCTTTCTTT.

The rearrangement uses TRBV5-6 and TRBJ1-6, with D tentatively TRBD1 (6 bases). CDR1 and CDR2 from the germline V gene are SGHDT and YYEEEE. V lost 0 bases and J lost 8, with 9 bases in between. The CDR3 has 14 amino acids. The CDR3 sequence is CASSLDRAHSPLHF. The CDR3 DNA is TGTGCCAGCAGCTTGGACAGGGCCCATTCACCCCTCCACTTT.

The V gene is TRBV11-3, the J gene TRBJ1-6; D not resolved. The germline gives CDR1 SGHNT, CDR2 YENEEA. V lost 5 bases, J lost 7 bases, and 15 bases lay in between. This CDR3 has 15 residues. CDR3: CASSLNRVDNSPLHF. As DNA, the CDR3 is TGTGCCAGCAGCCTTAACCGGGTCGACAATTCACCCCTCCACTTT.

The chain couples TRBV28 to TRBJ2-7; D is unclear. V lost 3 bases and J 4 bases, leaving 7 bases between the germline ends. Germline assignment: CDR1 MDHEN and CDR2 SYDVKM. The CDR3 totals 12 residues. The CDR3: CASSFNSYEQYF. For the CDR3, the DNA is TGTGCCAGCAGTTTTAATAGTTACGAGCAGTACTTC.

The chain joins TRBV5-1 to TRBJ2-3, with 8 bases aligning to TRBD1. Germline CDR1 SGHRS, CDR2 YFSETQ. J lost 1 base, V lost 2 bases, and 3 bases had no gene match. This CDR3 region has 15 residues. This CDR3 is CASSFRGLGTDTQYF. For the CDR3, the DNA is TGCGCCAGCAGCTTCAGGGGGCTTGGCACAGATACGCAGTATTTT.

The chain joins TRBV19 to TRBJ2-3; no clear D. The V and J ends lost 3 bases and 2 bases respectively, with 6 bases between them. Germline CDR1 and CDR2: LNHDA and SQIVND (reference sequence). The CDR3 sequence is 13 residues long. In DNA form, the CDR3 reads TGTGCCAGTAGTATTAGTTTCACAGATACGCAGTATTTT. Its translation: CASSISFTDTQYF.

The chain carries TRBV5-8 and TRBJ1-5; D unclear. Germline V gives CDR1 SGHTS, CDR2 YDEGEE. V was cut by 2 bases and J by 4 bases, with 10 bases left in between. CDR3 size: 14 residues. The DNA of the CDR3 is TGTGCCAGCAGCTTAAGGTTGGGGAATCAGCCCCAGCATTTT. Amino acids: CASSLRLGNQPQHF. Together with reference TRBV5-8 and TRBJ1-5, the CDR3 gives the full variable domain: EAGVTQSPTHLIKTRGQQATLRCSPISGHTSVYWYQQALGLGLQFLLWYDEGEERNRGNFPPRFSGRQFPNYSSELNVNALELEDSALYLCASSLRLGNQPQHFGDGTRLSIL.

V is TRBV5-1 and J is TRBJ1-2, with D possibly being TRBD1 (5 bases). Trimming pared 4 bases from V and 8 bases from J, leaving 15 bases between. The germline V gene has CDR1 SGHRS and CDR2 YFSETQ. The CDR3 contains 13 residues. CDR3 nucleotide sequence: TGCGCCAGCAGCATCCGGGAGGGGCAAGGCTACACCTTC. Its protein product is CASSIREGQGYTF.

The genes are TRBV27 and TRBJ2-7; D not certain. The CDR3 sequence is 14 residues long. V was clipped by 5 bases and J by 3 bases, with 14 bases between them. In germline, CDR1 is MNHEY, CDR2 SMNVEV (reference sequence). The CDR3 DNA is TGTGCCAGCAGTCCCCTCCTCGACATCTACGAGCAGTACTTC. This sequence encodes CASSPLLDIYEQYF.

The chain uses TRBV19 and TRBJ1-1; D gene unclear. Between the trimmed V and J ends, which lost 7 bases and 6 bases, there was a span of 15 bases. Germline loops: CDR1 LNHDA, CDR2 SQIVND (reference sequence). This CDR3 spans 13 amino acids. The CDR3 sequence is CASKAESLAEAFF. CDR3 DNA sequence: TGTGCCAGTAAGGCGGAGTCTTTGGCTGAAGCTTTCTTT.

The chain has TRBV28 and TRBJ1-3; no firm D call. The CDR3 runs 15 residues. Germline V gene sequence: CDR1 MDHEN, CDR2 SYDVKM. Trimming pared 1 base from V and 0 bases from J, leaving 7 bases between. CDR3: CASSLFGVSGNTIYF. CDR3 bases: TGTGCCAGCAGTTTATTTGGGGTCTCTGGAAACACCATATATTTT. Complete variable domain (other parts from reference TRBV28 and TRBJ1-3): DVKVTQSSRYLVKRTGEKVFLECVQDMDHENMFWYRQDPGLGLRLIYFSYDVKMKEKGDIPEGYSVSREKKERFSLILESASTNQTSMYLCASSLFGVSGNTIYFGEGSWLTVV.

This chain links TRBV6-2 or TRBV6-3 with TRBJ1-2; D is unclear. The CDR3 spans 14 residues. The V gene lost 0 bases and the J gene lost 8 bases, with 13 bases spanning the gap. Per the germline V gene, CDR1 is MNHEY and CDR2 is SVGEGT. CDR3 sequence reads: CASSYSGFERGYTF. The CDR3 DNA sequence: TGTGCCAGCAGTTACTCCGGCTTCGAGCGGGGCTACACCTTC.

The genes are TRBV6-5 and TRBJ2-7, with TRBD1 identical over 8 bases. V trimming: 6 bases; J trimming: 3 bases; junction bases outside the gene matches: 1. This CDR3 has 12 amino acids. CDR1 MNHEY and CDR2 SVGAGI come from the germline V gene. The CDR3 DNA reads as TGTGCCAGCAGCGACAGGGGCTACGAGCAGTACTTC. This encodes CASSDRGYEQYF.

The J gene is TRBJ1-5, the V gene TRBV27; D unclear. Trimming stripped 2 bases from V and 4 bases from J, with 9 bases between. The CDR3 has 14 amino acids. Germline V gene data show CDR1 as MNHEY and CDR2 as SMNVEV (reference sequence). CDR3 loop: CASSLRPNNQPQHF. Here the CDR3 DNA reads TGTGCCAGCAGTTTACGACCCAATAATCAGCCCCAGCATTTT.

This clone showed up just once. The chain uses TRBV5-1 and TRBJ2-3; D remains ambiguous. Trimming pared 5 bases from V and 2 bases from J, leaving 15 bases between. The CDR3 sequence is 15 residues long. Germline V lookup: CDR1 SGHRS, CDR2 YFSETQ. The CDR3 is CASRRELPYTDTQYF. For the CDR3, the DNA is TGCGCCAGCAGGCGTGAGCTCCCCTACACAGATACGCAGTATTTT.

The rearrangement links TRBV27 to TRBJ1-2; D is unclear. The CDR3 is 14 residues long. Germline assignment: CDR1 MNHEY and CDR2 SMNVEV (reference sequence). V lost 0 bases, J lost 3 bases, and 8 bases lay in between. CDR3 protein: CASSLSKGDYGYTF. The CDR3, as DNA: TGTGCCAGCAGTTTATCGAAGGGAGACTATGGCTACACCTTC.

The CDR3 here is CASSLTGSSYEQYF. The CDR3 DNA reads as TGTGCCAGCAGTCTCACAGGGAGCTCCTACGAGCAGTACTTC. The J gene is TRBJ2-7, the V gene TRBV11-2; tentative D call: TRBD1 (6 bases). V was shortened by 6 bases and J by 0 bases, with 12 bases between the two germline ends. The germline V gene encodes CDR1 SGHAT and CDR2 FQNNGV. The CDR3 covers 14 residues. Using reference TRBV11-2 and TRBJ2-7 for the parts outside the CDR3, the full variable domain is EAGVAQSPRYKIIEKRQSVAFWCNPISGHATLYWYQQILGQGPKLLIQFQNNGVVDDSQLPKDRFSAERLKGVDSTLKIQPAKLEDSAVYLCASSLTGSSYEQYFGPGTRLTVT.

This chain uses TRBV19 with TRBJ2-1; possibly TRBD2 for D (6 bases). Looked up from germline, CDR1 is LNHDA and CDR2 is SQIVND (reference sequence). This CDR3 has 14 amino acids. V lost 4 bases and J 4 bases, leaving 11 bases between the germline ends. The CDR3 is CASSKLEGYNEQFF. The CDR3, as DNA: TGTGCCAGTAGTAAGTTGGAGGGGTACAATGAGCAGTTCTTC.

The chain carries TRBV18 and TRBJ1-2; no clear D gene. Germline V gives CDR1 KGHSH, CDR2 LQKENI. CDR3 length: 16 residues. Trimming stripped 0 bases from V and 1 base from J, with 12 bases between. The DNA of the CDR3 is TGTGCCAGCTCACCACCCGGCGAGATACTTAACTATGGCTACACCTTC. Amino acid sequence: CASSPPGEILNYGYTF.

The V and J genes are TRBV4-2 and TRBJ1-4; D unresolved. Germline values: CDR1 LGHNA, CDR2 YNFKEQ. The V and J ends lost 0 bases and 4 bases respectively, with 9 bases between them. The CDR3 has 15 residues. The DNA for the CDR3 is TGTGCCAGCAGCCAAGAAGGTAGAGATAATGAAAAACTGTTTTTT. This translates into CASSQEGRDNEKLFF.

This clone appeared once. The chain carries TRBV15 and TRBJ1-3; D gene unclear. This CDR3 comprises 16 residues. Germline V gene sequence: CDR1 LNHNV, CDR2 YYDKDF (reference sequence). V was pared by 1 base and J by 1 base, with 11 bases between. In nucleotides, the CDR3 is TGTGCCACCAGCAGAGCCCAAGGTCTTTCTGGAAACACCATATATTTT. Its translation is CATSRAQGLSGNTIYF.

The rearrangement joins TRBV11-2 to TRBJ1-5; no definite D call. V dropped 5 bases and J dropped 4 bases, with 15 bases sitting between them. CDR1 is SGHAT and CDR2 is FQNNGV in the germline V gene. There are 15 residues in the CDR3. CDR3 in amino acids: CASSLGDTGNQPQHF. CDR3 coding DNA: TGTGCCAGCAGCCTTGGGGATACGGGGAATCAGCCCCAGCATTTT.

The chain links TRBV7-2 to TRBJ2-2; TRBD2 matches at 8 bases. CDR3 length: 15 residues. The germline gives CDR1 SGHTA, CDR2 FQGNSA. Germline trimming cut 4 bases from V and 1 base from J; bases unmatched to any gene: 2. CDR3 sequence reads: CASSSTSVNTGELFF. DNA of the CDR3: TGTGCCAGCAGCTCGACTAGCGTGAACACCGGGGAGCTGTTTTTT. The complete variable domain, with remaining parts taken from reference TRBV7-2 and TRBJ2-2, reads GAGVSQSPSNKVTEKGKDVELRCDPISGHTALYWYRQSLGQGLEFLIYFQGNSAPDKSGLPSDRFSAERTGGSVSTLTIQRTQQEDSAVYLCASSSTSVNTGELFFGEGSRLTVL.

V gene TRBV4-3 combines with J gene TRBJ1-6, with 9 nucleotides matching TRBD1. Germline V gives CDR1 LGHNA, CDR2 YSLEER. The V and J ends lost 1 base and 9 bases, in that order; junction bases with no gene match: 7. The CDR3 is 16 amino acids. As DNA, the CDR3 is TGCGCCAGCAGCCAAGCTTCCCGGACAGGGGTTTCACCCCTCCACTTT. Amino acids: CASSQASRTGVSPLHF.

The chain carries TRBV5-1 and TRBJ1-1; 7 bases map to TRBD1. This CDR3 is built from 18 residues. The junction had 15 bases not matched to a gene; V was cut back by 2 bases and J by 2 bases. Germline CDR1 is SGHRS and CDR2 is YFSETQ. The CDR3 region has the DNA TGCGCCAGCAGCTTAACCTTTTCGACAGGGCGCCGCAACACTGAAGCTTTCTTT. Amino acid sequence: CASSLTFSTGRRNTEAFF.